This passage covers 32 T cell receptor beta chains from one sample sequenced in a study of shared clonotypes between healthy human individuals. Positive CCR7 selection of CD45RO-negative cells yielded the naive CD8 cells, and terminally differentiated effector memory CD45RA+ cells were excluded. Method: immunoSEQ multiplex PCR; TCRdb's copy keeps in-frame clones and lacks some. Of about 820,000 clones in the sample, about 91% are singletons; the top ten hold nearly 25%. Sample: naive CD8+ T cells sorted from blood. These TCRs come from a man aged 25-45 years in good health.

The chain recombines TRBV7-8 with TRBJ2-3, with D possibly matching TRBD2 (5 bases). The CDR3 runs to 15 residues. Germline V lookup: CDR1 SGHVS, CDR2 FQNEAQ. Trimming removed 8 bases at V and 0 bases at J, with 15 bases between. CDR3 loop: CASGPGSSSTDTQYF. CDR3 bases: TGTGCCAGCGGTCCTGGGAGTTCAAGCACAGATACGCAGTATTTT. Looking up the rest from reference TRBV7-8 and TRBJ2-3 gives the full variable domain: GAGVSQSPRYKVAKRGQDVALRCDPISGHVSLFWYQQALGQGPEFLTYFQNEAQLDKSGLPSDRFFAERPEGSVSTLKIQRTQQEDSAVYLCASGPGSSSTDTQYFGPGTRLTVL.

V is TRBV27 and J is TRBJ2-5; the D is unclear. From germline, CDR1 is MNHEY and CDR2 SMNVEV (reference sequence). The CDR3 is 14 residues long. V was cut by 2 bases and J by 4 bases, with 11 bases left in between. Written as DNA, the CDR3 is TGTGCCAGCAGTTTAGGAAGCGATCGAGAGACCCAGTACTTC. It is translated as CASSLGSDRETQYF.

The chain recombines TRBV5-4 with TRBJ2-7; maybe TRBD1 (6 bases). The CDR3 covers 13 residues. Germline-derived CDR1 and CDR2 are SGHNT and YYREEE (reference sequence). V was cut by 3 bases and J by 1 base, with 8 bases left in between. CDR3 coding DNA: TGTGCCAGCAGCTCAGGGGAATCCTACGAGCAGTACTTC. It encodes CASSSGESYEQYF.

The chain has TRBV7-9 and TRBJ1-4; D is uncertain. In germline, CDR1 is SEHNR, CDR2 FQNEAQ (reference sequence). This CDR3 contains 16 residues. V lost 6 bases and J lost 6, with 20 bases in between. CDR3 bases: TGTGCCAGCAGTCCCGACCGAGGGTTGCTGGATGAAAAACTGTTTTTT. The encoded protein is CASSPDRGLLDEKLFF.

This sequence joins TRBV5-4 and TRBJ2-5; D uncertain. Germline loops: CDR1 SGHNT, CDR2 YYREEE (reference sequence). This CDR3 region has 13 residues. With 7 bases removed from V and 3 bases from J, the gap between germline ends came to 13 bases. The CDR3 region has the DNA TGTGCCAGCTGGGGTCAGTTGGAAGAGACCCAGTACTTC. Its protein product is CASWGQLEETQYF.

V is TRBV5-4 and J is TRBJ2-7, with D unresolved. The CDR3 runs 14 residues. The V end was cut by 4 bases, the J end by 3 bases, with 14 bases between. Germline CDR1 and CDR2: SGHNT and YYREEE (reference sequence). The CDR3 DNA is TGTGCCAGCAGCCCTGAATCGTTTGGCTACGAGCAGTACTTC. This codes for CASSPESFGYEQYF.

The V and J genes are TRBV13 and TRBJ1-2; 8 bases are a match to TRBD1. The CDR3 has 14 amino acids. V was clipped by 5 bases and J by 2 bases; unmatched bases: 4. CDR1 PRHDT and CDR2 FYEKMQ come from the germline V gene (reference sequence). This chain's CDR3 is CASSLRGRNYGYTF. The CDR3 region has the DNA TGTGCCAGCAGCCTCAGGGGGCGAAACTATGGCTACACCTTC.

The rearrangement links TRBV29-1 to TRBJ2-5; no clear D. Germline V gene sequence: CDR1 SQVTM, CDR2 ANQGSEA. Trimming removed 4 bases at V and 9 bases at J, with 15 bases between. The CDR3 covers 12 residues. CDR3 nucleotide sequence: TGCAGCGTTGTTGTGGATGGGATCCCCCAGTACTTC. This translates into CSVVVDGIPQYF.

The gene calls are TRBV27 and TRBJ2-7, with 7 bases identical to TRBD1. Unmatched junction bases numbered 10, after V lost 2 bases and J lost 3 bases. Germline V gene sequence: CDR1 MNHEY, CDR2 SMNVEV (reference sequence). CDR3 length equals 16 residues. The CDR3, as DNA: TGTGCCAGCAGTTTAACCAGCGCAGGGGGAGACTACGAGCAGTACTTC. It encodes CASSLTSAGGDYEQYF.

The gene calls are TRBV14 and TRBJ2-1; D is undetermined. The CDR3 consists of 11 residues. The V end was cut by 2 bases, the J end by 4 bases, with 0 bases between. CDR1 SGHDN and CDR2 FVKESK come from the germline V gene. Written as DNA, the CDR3 is TGTGCCAGCAGCCAATACAATGAGCAGTTCTTC. This translates into CASSQYNEQFF.

The J gene is TRBJ1-4, the V gene TRBV7-2; no clear D gene. The CDR3 is 16 amino acids. Deletions cut 1 base from V and 3 bases from J, with 12 bases between. Germline CDR1 reads SGHTA; CDR2 reads FQGNSA. CDR3 DNA: TGTGCCAGCAGCTTAGGAGGGTTCAGTTCTAATGAAAAACTGTTTTTT. Its protein is CASSLGGFSSNEKLFF.

This rearrangement joins TRBV13 to TRBJ2-7; 7 positions match TRBD2. The CDR3 totals 14 residues. Trimming cost V 1 base and J 7 bases; bases outside gene matches: 7. Looked up from germline, CDR1 is PRHDT and CDR2 is FYEKMQ (reference sequence). The CDR3 is CASSLALAVWEQYF. In nucleotides, the CDR3 is TGTGCCAGCAGCTTAGCCCTAGCGGTGTGGGAGCAGTACTTC.

The V call is TRBV4-1, the J call TRBJ2-7; D is unclear. The CDR3 length is 15 residues. Trimming removed 0 bases at V and 1 base at J, with 10 bases between. Germline V gene data show CDR1 as MGHRA and CDR2 as YSYEKL. The CDR3 DNA reads TGCGCCAGCAGCCAAGACCCGGGTCCATCCTACGAGCAGTACTTC. Its protein is CASSQDPGPSYEQYF.

The chain recombines TRBV5-6 with TRBJ2-1; 7 bases line up with TRBD1. The junction had 5 bases not matched to a gene; V was cut back by 1 base and J by 4 bases. Germline V CDR1 and CDR2: SGHDT, YYEEEE. This CDR3 has 15 residues. The CDR3 protein is CASSLFGDRYNEQFF. The CDR3 DNA sequence: TGTGCCAGCAGCTTGTTTGGGGACAGATACAATGAGCAGTTCTTC.

The V and J genes are TRBV5-1 and TRBJ2-5; TRBD1 matches at 9 bases. This CDR3 region has 14 residues. Looked up from germline, CDR1 is SGHRS and CDR2 is YFSETQ. V was pared by 5 bases and J by 3 bases, with 5 bases of the junction left unmatched. Here the CDR3 reads CASRYRDREETQYF. In DNA form, the CDR3 reads TGCGCCAGCAGATACCGGGACAGGGAAGAGACCCAGTACTTC.

The J gene is TRBJ1-4, the V gene TRBV28; D is unresolved. CDR3 size: 19 residues. The germline V and J ends were trimmed by 5 bases and 4 bases, with 26 bases remaining between them. From germline, CDR1 is MDHEN and CDR2 SYDVKM. The chain's CDR3 is CASSPVVGPEETINEKLFF. The CDR3 DNA reads TGTGCCAGCAGTCCAGTGGTAGGGCCGGAAGAAACGATTAATGAAAAACTGTTTTTT.

V and J are TRBV27 and TRBJ2-1; D uncertain. Germline-derived CDR1 and CDR2 are MNHEY and SMNVEV (reference sequence). V lost 4 bases and J 8 bases, leaving 15 bases between the germline ends. CDR3 length: 14 residues. In nucleotides, the CDR3 is TGTGCCAGCAGTTCCTACCGATTGGGGTATGAGCAGTTCTTC. It is translated as CASSSYRLGYEQFF.

The CDR3 sequence: CASSKGDRVSGNTIYF. CDR3 coding DNA: TGTGCCAGCAGCAAAGGGGACAGGGTCTCTGGAAACACCATATATTTT. The gene calls are TRBV21-1 and TRBJ1-3; TRBD1, the D gene given by the table, was not confirmed from the DNA. TRBV21-1 is shown as a pseudogene. The CDR3 runs to 16 residues.

In this sample, this clone turned up a few times. This chain links TRBV12-5 with TRBJ2-1, with D possibly being TRBD1 (6 bases). The CDR3 consists of 11 residues. V dropped 5 bases and J dropped 10 bases, with 9 bases sitting between them. Germline CDR1 reads LGHNT; CDR2 reads FRNRAP. The CDR3 DNA reads TGTGCTAGTGGTGAAACAGGGGAGCAGTTCTTC. Translation: CASGETGEQFF.

This clone has more than one count but fewer than ten. The chain combines TRBV28 with TRBJ1-5, with a tentative D call TRBD1 (5 bases). V lost 5 bases, J lost 6 bases, and 14 bases lay in between. This CDR3 is 14 amino acids long. Germline V gene data show CDR1 as MDHEN and CDR2 as SYDVKM. The CDR3 loop is CASSTGGLGQPQHF. CDR3 sequence (DNA): TGTGCCAGCAGTACCGGGGGGTTGGGTCAGCCCCAGCATTTT.

This chain links TRBV14 with TRBJ2-1; 8 bases are a match to TRBD2. Germline CDR1 reads SGHDN; CDR2 reads FVKESK. Trimming removed 0 bases from V and 4 bases from J; junction bases left unmatched: 5. The CDR3 runs 16 residues. CDR3 coding DNA: TGTGCCAGCAGCCAAGATTTGGCGGGAGGTTACAATGAGCAGTTCTTC. Its protein is CASSQDLAGGYNEQFF.

This clone appeared once. The chain has TRBV7-2 and TRBJ2-1; TRBD2 agrees at 7 bases. J gave up 0 bases and V 2 bases, and 13 bases lay outside the gene matches. Germline CDR1 is SGHTA and CDR2 is FQGNSA. The CDR3 is 19 residues long. The CDR3 region has the DNA TGTGCCAGCAGCTTAAATTTTGTCGGGGCGGGAGTCTCCTACAATGAGCAGTTCTTC. Translating it yields CASSLNFVGAGVSYNEQFF.

The J gene is TRBJ2-3, the V gene TRBV29-1; perhaps D is TRBD1 or TRBD2 (5 bases each). Trimming took 5 bases from V and 5 from J, leaving 20 bases between them. CDR3 length: 15 residues. Germline loops: CDR1 SQVTM, CDR2 ANQGSEA. The CDR3 protein is CSVKQPGPSRDTQYF. The DNA for the CDR3 is TGCAGCGTTAAACAGCCGGGACCATCAAGAGATACGCAGTATTTT.

The chain uses TRBV6-1 and TRBJ1-1; no definite D call. The V and J ends lost 9 bases and 3 bases respectively, with 14 bases between them. Germline loops: CDR1 MNHNS, CDR2 SASEGT. The CDR3 covers 13 residues. The CDR3 DNA follows: TGTGCCAGTCGGCGCCAGGCCCACACTGAAGCTTTCTTT. This codes for CASRRQAHTEAFF.

The rearrangement links TRBV6-1 to TRBJ2-7; tentatively, D is TRBD1 (5 bases). V lost 1 base and J 7 bases, leaving 23 bases between the germline ends. The CDR3 spans 17 residues. The germline CDR1 and CDR2 sequences are MNHNS and SASEGT. CDR3 amino acids: CASSEEGWQGNFGEQYF. The CDR3 DNA follows: TGTGCCAGCAGTGAAGAAGGATGGCAGGGTAATTTTGGGGAGCAGTACTTC.

The chain carries TRBV2 and TRBJ2-3; possibly TRBD1 or TRBD2 for D (6 bases each). Trimming cost V 10 bases and J 6 bases, with 20 bases left between them. The CDR3 sequence is 14 residues long. Germline V gene sequence: CDR1 SNHLY, CDR2 FYNNEI. The CDR3 DNA sequence: TGTGCCACCACGCCGGGGGACAAATTGGATACGCAGTATTTT. Translated, it gives CATTPGDKLDTQYF.

The J gene is TRBJ2-3, the V gene TRBV27; TRBD2 is a possible D gene (6 bases). Germline V gene sequence: CDR1 MNHEY, CDR2 SMNVEV (reference sequence). Trimming pared 4 bases from V and 5 bases from J, leaving 10 bases between. The CDR3 spans 13 residues. The CDR3 coding sequence is TGTGCCAGCAGTTCGGGACTTTTAGATACGCAGTATTTT. Protein sequence: CASSSGLLDTQYF.

V and J are TRBV4-3 and TRBJ2-4; 11 nucleotides align to TRBD2. J gave up 3 bases and V 5 bases, and 3 bases lay outside the gene matches. Looked up from germline, CDR1 is LGHNA and CDR2 is YSLEER. The CDR3 length is 15 residues. The CDR3 sequence is CASSVGLAVKNIQYF. The CDR3 DNA is TGCGCCAGCAGCGTGGGACTAGCGGTCAAAAACATTCAGTACTTC.

The J gene is TRBJ2-3, the V gene TRBV29-1; 7 bases map to TRBD1. Losses at the gene ends were 1 base for V and 4 bases for J; bases not matched to a gene: 17. The CDR3 has 18 amino acids. The germline V gene has CDR1 SQVTM and CDR2 ANQGSEA. The CDR3 loop is CSVEGWVHSPGQADTQYF. The CDR3 nucleotides read TGCAGCGTTGAAGGGTGGGTCCACTCTCCCGGACAGGCAGATACGCAGTATTTT.

The V gene is TRBV7-9, the J gene TRBJ2-7; 11 bases line up with TRBD2. With V trimmed by 2 bases and J by 2 bases, 5 bases remained unmatched. The CDR3 is 16 amino acids. CDR1 and CDR2 (germline): SEHNR, FQNEAQ (reference sequence). The CDR3 DNA is TGTGCCAGCAGCTTAATACTAGCGGGAGACCCCTACGAGCAGTACTTC. This encodes CASSLILAGDPYEQYF.

This chain joins TRBV7-9 and TRBJ2-2; 9 bases map to TRBD2. After removal of 6 bases from V and 9 bases from J, the junction contained 20 bases not matched to a gene. The CDR3 covers 18 residues. Germline lookup yields CDR1 SEHNR and CDR2 FQNEAQ (reference sequence). The CDR3 sequence: CASRGGTSRTQQRRELFF. The CDR3 DNA reads TGTGCCAGCAGGGGTGGGACTAGCCGAACCCAACAGCGCCGGGAGCTGTTTTTT. Full variable domain (outside the CDR3, taken from reference TRBV7-9 and TRBJ2-2): DTGVSQNPRHKITKRGQNVTFRCDPISEHNRLYWYRQTLGQGPEFLTYFQNEAQLEKSRLLSDRFSAERPKGSFSTLEIQRTEQGDSAMYLCASRGGTSRTQQRRELFFGEGSRLTVL.

V and J are TRBV15 and TRBJ1-3, with D unclear. Germline loops: CDR1 LNHNV, CDR2 YYDKDF (reference sequence). Trimming took off 1 base at V and 1 base at J, with 5 bases between the two ends. The CDR3 sequence is 14 residues long. CDR3 residues: CATSRGRSGNTIYF. In DNA form, the CDR3 reads TGTGCCACCAGCAGAGGGCGGTCTGGAAACACCATATATTTT.